Each of the 15 T cell receptor beta chains below was sequenced from the same sample in a study of cytomegalovirus exposure and HLA in healthy donors. The PCR contained 60 Vbeta and 13 Jbeta primers. Sequenced by immunoSEQ multiplex PCR; TCRdb stores in-frame clones only, minus some. Altogether under 200,000 clones are present, over 75% being singletons, with the ten largest covering about 0.5%. What was sequenced was PBMCs. All receptors come from a woman aged 50 to 65 in good health and CMV-seronegative.

This chain links TRBV2 with TRBJ2-1, with D uncertain. In germline, CDR1 is SNHLY, CDR2 FYNNEI. Trimming left V 7 bases short and J 5 bases short, with 12 bases between. The CDR3 runs to 13 residues. The CDR3 reads CASKMSADNEQFF. The CDR3 DNA sequence: TGTGCCAGCAAAATGTCGGCGGACAATGAGCAGTTCTTC.

This clone was detected only once. The rearrangement links TRBV5-6 to TRBJ1-5, with D possibly TRBD1 on 5 matching bases. The CDR3 is 17 residues long. Germline values: CDR1 SGHDT, CDR2 YYEEEE. V lost 4 bases, J lost 6 bases, and 23 bases lay in between. CDR3 DNA: TGTGCCAGCAGCCTGGGGACTGAGGGCCCACGGGGTCAGCCCCAGCATTTT. Translating it yields CASSLGTEGPRGQPQHF.

Here the CDR3 DNA reads TGTGCCACCAGCAGAGATTTAAGCTTAGAGCAGTACTTC. It yields the protein CATSRDLSLEQYF. The chain links TRBV15 to TRBJ2-7; D is uncertain. The CDR3 is made up of 13 amino acids. Trimming pared 0 bases from V and 7 bases from J, leaving 10 bases between. Germline V lookup: CDR1 LNHNV, CDR2 YYDKDF (reference sequence).

The V and J genes are TRBV4-3 and TRBJ2-7; TRBD1 agrees at 7 bases. The CDR3 sequence is 14 residues long. Germline lookup yields CDR1 LGHNA and CDR2 YSLEER. V shed 1 base, J shed 4 bases, and the junction held 4 bases outside the gene matches. The CDR3 loop is CASSQAYRGYEQYF. In nucleotides, the CDR3 is TGCGCCAGCAGCCAAGCTTACAGGGGTTACGAGCAGTACTTC.

The rearrangement uses TRBV7-2 and TRBJ2-2; tentatively, D is TRBD2 (6 bases). The germline V gene encodes CDR1 SGHTA and CDR2 FQGNSA. The CDR3 sequence is 15 residues long. Trimming removed 1 base from V and 6 bases from J, with 12 bases in between. The CDR3 spells CASSLGPGVAGELFF. The DNA of the CDR3 is TGTGCCAGCAGCTTAGGGCCGGGAGTGGCCGGGGAGCTGTTTTTT.

The chain couples TRBV6-1 to TRBJ2-7; the D is unclear. Germline-derived CDR1 and CDR2 are MNHNS and SASEGT. The CDR3 contains 13 residues. Between the trimmed V and J ends, which lost 1 base and 6 bases, there was a span of 10 bases. The chain's CDR3 is CASSEDIFVEQYF. The CDR3 bases are TGTGCCAGCAGTGAAGACATTTTCGTCGAGCAGTACTTC.

This chain links TRBV7-9 with TRBJ1-2; D unclear. The length of the CDR3 is 13 residues. Looked up from germline, CDR1 is SEHNR and CDR2 is FQNEAQ (reference sequence). V shed 8 bases and J shed 6 bases, with 16 bases lying between them. This CDR3 is CASYSIPEHGYTF. DNA of the CDR3: TGTGCCAGCTACAGCATTCCGGAACATGGCTACACCTTC.

With respect to this clone: The junction departs from the called germline gene at one end, perhaps through a read error. V is TRBV7-7 and J is TRBJ2-1, with 9 bases lining up with TRBD2. This CDR3 contains 16 residues. CDR1 and CDR2 from the germline V gene are SSHAT and FNYEAQ (reference sequence). CDR3 in amino acids: CASSLDGAGGPNEQFF. The CDR3 bases are TGTGCTAGCAGCTTAGACGGGGCGGGGGGGCCCAATGAGCAGTTCTTC.

The CDR3 DNA is TGTGCCAGCAGCCTAGGGACAGGGGGAAATGGCTACACCTTC. Its protein product is CASSLGTGGNGYTF. J is TRBJ1-2 and V is TRBV5-6; 11 bases map to TRBD1. This CDR3 has 14 residues. Germline V lookup: CDR1 SGHDT, CDR2 YYEEEE. The V gene end was trimmed by 4 bases and the J gene end by 6 bases; junction bases not matched to a gene: 5.

This rearrangement joins TRBV5-1 to TRBJ2-1; 8 positions agree with TRBD2. The V gene's germline CDR1 is SGHRS and CDR2 YFSETQ. This CDR3 spans 15 amino acids. The V segment lost 1 base and the J segment 9 bases; nucleotides outside the gene matches: 9. The CDR3 region is CASSLSTGGYSEQFF. The CDR3 DNA reads TGCGCCAGCAGCTTGTCTACGGGAGGGTATAGTGAGCAGTTCTTC.

This sequence joins TRBV2 and TRBJ2-1; D uncertain. CDR3 length: 15 residues. Trimming pared 2 bases from V and 0 bases from J, leaving 8 bases between. Germline CDR1 reads SNHLY; CDR2 reads FYNNEI. The CDR3 DNA sequence: TGTGCCAGCAGTGAAAGGCACAGCTCCTACAATGAGCAGTTCTTC. Translating it yields CASSERHSSYNEQFF.

V and J are TRBV9 and TRBJ2-3; possible D gene TRBD1, 5 bases. The CDR3 is 15 residues long. Germline V gene lookup returns CDR1 SGDLS and CDR2 YYNGEE. V was pared by 7 bases and J by 0 bases, with 15 bases between. CDR3 amino acids: CASAERGSSTDTQYF. The CDR3 coding sequence is TGTGCCAGCGCCGAAAGGGGATCTAGCACAGATACGCAGTATTTT.

V is TRBV21-1 and J is TRBJ2-3; TRBD1, the D gene given by the table, was not confirmed from the DNA. TRBV21-1 is noted as a pseudogene. The CDR3 is 14 residues long. CDR3 sequence: CASSRVSRVCAQYF. The CDR3 region has the DNA TGTGCCAGCAGTAGGGTTAGCAGGGTTTGTGCGCAGTATTTT.

The chain employs TRBV5-6 and TRBJ2-2; D gene unclear. Germline CDR1 reads SGHDT; CDR2 reads YYEEEE. The V end lost 4 bases, the J end lost 3 bases, and 16 bases lay between the germline ends. The CDR3 contains 16 residues. CDR3 bases: TGTGCCAGCAGCCTGGTGCGGCGTCTCCACACCGGGGAGCTGTTTTTT. Translating it yields CASSLVRRLHTGELFF.

The gene calls are TRBV7-9 and TRBJ2-1; 8 bases map to TRBD2. CDR3 size: 15 residues. The V gene's germline CDR1 is SEHNR and CDR2 FQNEAQ (reference sequence). V was pared by 2 bases and J by 6 bases, with 6 bases of the junction left unmatched. DNA of the CDR3: TGTGCCAGCAGCTTAACTAGCGGCCACTTCAATGAGCAGTTCTTC. Protein product: CASSLTSGHFNEQFF.